The 5 T cell receptor beta chains below all came from one sample that was sequenced in a study of blood T cell repertoires in COVID-19. Libraries were prepared by immunoSEQ multiplex PCR; TCRdb keeps only in-frame clonotypes and omits some of them. Among roughly 52,000 clones listed, about four fifths were seen once. Material for sequencing was peripheral blood. The receptors originated from a human donor in a cohort sampled during active COVID-19.

CDR3 nucleotide sequence: TGCAGTGCTAGTGGGACTGGACTTAATGGCTACACCTTC. Amino acid sequence: CSASGTGLNGYTF. The chain employs TRBV20-1 and TRBJ1-2; a weak D match, TRBD1 (5 bases). This CDR3 comprises 13 residues. V was cut by 3 bases and J by 6 bases, with 14 bases left in between. CDR1 and CDR2 from the germline V gene are DFQATT and SNEGSKA (reference sequence).

The V gene is TRBV3-1 (or the pseudogene TRBV3-2), the J gene TRBJ1-5; D is perhaps TRBD1 (5 bases). Germline V lookup: CDR1 LGHDT, CDR2 YNNKEL (reference sequence). V dropped 3 bases and J dropped 5 bases, with 20 bases sitting between them. The CDR3 runs to 17 residues. The CDR3 protein is CASSQSKRQGYHQPQHF. For the CDR3, the DNA is TGTGCCAGCAGCCAGTCCAAACGGCAGGGTTACCATCAGCCCCAGCATTTT.

The rearrangement uses TRBV19 and TRBJ2-5, with 9 bases matching TRBD2. CDR1 is LNHDA and CDR2 is SQIVND in the germline V gene (reference sequence). The CDR3 length is 16 residues. Trimming cost V 1 base and J 4 bases; bases outside gene matches: 7. The CDR3 DNA follows: TGTGCCAGTAGTATAGGATGGCTAGCGGGGAGAGAGACCCAGTACTTC. Encoded protein: CASSIGWLAGRETQYF. The whole variable domain, remainder taken from reference TRBV19 and TRBJ2-5, is DGGITQSPKYLFRKEGQNVTLSCEQNLNHDAMYWYRQDPGQGLRLIYYSQIVNDFQKGDIAEGYSVSREKKESFPLTVTSAQKNPTAFYLCASSIGWLAGRETQYFGPGTRLLVL.

CDR3 sequence: CASSQDWDRGNTEAFF. The CDR3 coding sequence is TGTGCCAGCAGCCAAGACTGGGACAGGGGGAACACTGAAGCTTTCTTT. The chain recombines TRBV3-1 (or the pseudogene TRBV3-2) with TRBJ1-1, with 10 bases fitting TRBD1. The trim removed 0 bases at V and 1 base at J, leaving 2 bases unmatched. Per germline, CDR1 LGHDT and CDR2 YNNKEL (reference sequence). CDR3 length: 16 residues.

This clone was detected only a few times. This sequence joins TRBV2 and TRBJ2-1; 10 nucleotides match TRBD2. Trimming took 8 bases from V and 9 from J; bases not matched to a gene: 10. The CDR3 consists of 14 residues. CDR1 is SNHLY and CDR2 is FYNNEI in the germline V gene. The CDR3 nucleotides read TGTGCCAGCCATAGACTAGCGGGCCTCGGTGAGCAGTTCTTC. It specifies CASHRLAGLGEQFF.